The clone carrying this T cell receptor beta chain was found many times. Its matching antigen is unknown. The record originates from a study of tumor and adjacent non-tumor tissue in lung cancer. Background on the study: Patients comprised eleven to twelve adenocarcinoma, 2 squamous cell carcinoma and 1 small cell lung cancer.

Trimming cost V 6 bases and J 0 bases; bases outside gene matches: 4. The CDR3 loop spans 15 amino acids. The library came from three nested PCR rounds adapted from ARM-PCR protocols. TCRdb processed the multiplex PCR reads anew with MiXCR; each CDR3 protein has one entry. Of 45,000 or so distinct CDR3 sequences in the sample, around 62% are singletons; the top ten hold around a fifth. Whole-study findings and limits: In normal lung, the top 100 clones were significantly more dominant than in tumor. Patients with more diverse tumor TCRs had worse survival.

The template was RNA from unsorted bulk tissue. The normal lung tissue was taken more than 3 cm from the tumor edge. Donors were chemotherapy-naive, newly diagnosed lung cancer surgical patients in China, August–late 2014. The sample comprised distant non-tumor lung tissue. The chain is built from TRBV12-3 or TRBV12-4 and TRBJ2-3; TRBD2 agrees at 9 bases. The receptor's source is a middle-aged woman with non-small cell lung cancer. The CDR3 DNA reads TGTGCCAGCAGGAAAGCGGGGGGTAGCACAGATACGCAGTATTTT. This sequence encodes CASRKAGGSTDTQYF.